The entry below gives a single T cell receptor (beta chain) sequence along with its context. Its matching antigen is unknown. The data were obtained in a study of a mutant IDH1 vaccine in newly diagnosed glioma. The wider study: Patients got radiotherapy, temozolomide, or both beforehand, and most got both.

Indicated time point: baseline, week 1 (first vaccination visit). Treatment noted: pre-vaccination baseline after standard-of-care therapy. Overall study findings and caveats: Variations in leading peripheral T cell clonotypes appeared to have no connection with pseudoprogression.

The data were produced by immunoSEQ multiplex PCR, yet TCRdb's version contains in-frame clones alone and is incomplete. This table holds roughly 68,000 clones, 75% to 85% found once. This sample comprised PBMCs, obtained from a glioma patient treated with radiotherapy, temozolomide or both. The receptor's source is a man aged 45-65 years with glioma.

CDR3 residues: CSVPEGQGTLWRGYTF. The CDR3 DNA sequence: TGCAGCGTGCCAGAGGGACAGGGGACACTATGGAGGGGCTACACCTTC. The rearrangement uses TRBV29-1 and TRBJ1-2; the match to TRBD1 covers 10 bases. V shed 6 bases, J shed 8 bases, and the junction held 18 bases outside the gene matches. This CDR3 has 16 amino acids. Per germline, CDR1 SQVTM and CDR2 ANQGSEA.